This T cell receptor beta chain was found in a study of blood T cell repertoires in COVID-19. At the level of the study: The origin of the acute and convalescent COVID-19 samples was the United States, Italy and Spain. In each case, the material was cDNA or gDNA derived from T cells, B-cell-depleted T cells, or PBMCs.

Germline CDR1 is SNHLY and CDR2 is FYNNEI. The CDR3 covers 12 residues. V was pared by 4 bases and J by 6 bases, with 2 bases of the junction left unmatched. The authors' processing: Reference gene primer amplification in the assay estimated nucleated cell counts. Method: immunoSEQ multiplex PCR; TCRdb's copy keeps in-frame clones and lacks some. V, J and clone size derive from that table, while D and trimming were established from the DNA sequence. The repertoire holds 200,000 to 250,000 clones, with 80% to 90% as singletons. The sequenced material came from peripheral blood. The chain uses TRBV2 and TRBJ1-1; TRBD1 matches at 7 bases. The sequence came from a young man with active or convalescent COVID-19. CDR3 loop: CASSVTGAEAFF. The CDR3, as DNA: TGTGCCAGCAGTGTAACAGGGGCTGAAGCTTTCTTT.